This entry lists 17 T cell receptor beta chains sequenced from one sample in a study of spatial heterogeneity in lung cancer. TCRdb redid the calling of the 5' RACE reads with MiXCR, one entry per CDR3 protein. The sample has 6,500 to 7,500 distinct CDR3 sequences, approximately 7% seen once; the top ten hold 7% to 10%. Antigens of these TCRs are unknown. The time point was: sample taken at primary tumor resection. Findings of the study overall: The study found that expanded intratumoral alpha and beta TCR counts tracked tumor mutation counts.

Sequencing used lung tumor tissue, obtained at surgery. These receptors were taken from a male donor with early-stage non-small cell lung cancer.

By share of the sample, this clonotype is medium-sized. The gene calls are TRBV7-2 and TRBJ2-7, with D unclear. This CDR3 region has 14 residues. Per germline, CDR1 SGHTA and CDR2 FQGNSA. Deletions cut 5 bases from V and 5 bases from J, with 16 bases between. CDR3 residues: CASSPPLTFHEQYF. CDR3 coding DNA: TGTGCCAGCAGCCCCCCCCTGACATTTCACGAGCAGTACTTC. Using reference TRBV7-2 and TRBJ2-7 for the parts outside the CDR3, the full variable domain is GAGVSQSPSNKVTEKGKDVELRCDPISGHTALYWYRQSLGQGLEFLIYFQGNSAPDKSGLPSDRFSAERTGGSVSTLTIQRTQQEDSAVYLCASSPPLTFHEQYFGPGTRLTVT.

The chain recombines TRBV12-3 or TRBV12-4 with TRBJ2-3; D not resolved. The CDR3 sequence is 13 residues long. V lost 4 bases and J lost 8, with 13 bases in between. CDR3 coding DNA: TGTGCCAGCAGTTCCTTAACTCCCCCTACGCAGTATTTT. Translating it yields CASSSLTPPTQYF.

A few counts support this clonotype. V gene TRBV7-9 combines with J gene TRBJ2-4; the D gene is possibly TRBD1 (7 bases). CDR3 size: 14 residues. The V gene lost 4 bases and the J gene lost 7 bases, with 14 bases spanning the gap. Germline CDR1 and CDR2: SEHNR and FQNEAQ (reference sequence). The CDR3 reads CASSSRTGGNIQYF. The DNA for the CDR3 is TGTGCCAGCAGCTCCCGGACAGGAGGGAACATTCAGTACTTC.

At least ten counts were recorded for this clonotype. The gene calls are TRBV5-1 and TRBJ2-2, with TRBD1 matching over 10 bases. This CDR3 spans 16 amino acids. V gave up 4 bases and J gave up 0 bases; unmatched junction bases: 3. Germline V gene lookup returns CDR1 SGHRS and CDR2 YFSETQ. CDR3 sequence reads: CASSAGQGANTGELFF. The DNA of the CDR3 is TGCGCCAGCAGCGCTGGACAGGGGGCGAACACCGGGGAGCTGTTTTTT.

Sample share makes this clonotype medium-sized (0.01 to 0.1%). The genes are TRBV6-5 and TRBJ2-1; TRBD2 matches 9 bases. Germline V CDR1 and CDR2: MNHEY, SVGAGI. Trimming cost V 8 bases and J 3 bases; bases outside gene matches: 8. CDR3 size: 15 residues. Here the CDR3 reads CASASSGMVYNEQFF. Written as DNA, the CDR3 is TGTGCCAGCGCTTCTAGCGGGATGGTCTACAATGAGCAGTTCTTC.

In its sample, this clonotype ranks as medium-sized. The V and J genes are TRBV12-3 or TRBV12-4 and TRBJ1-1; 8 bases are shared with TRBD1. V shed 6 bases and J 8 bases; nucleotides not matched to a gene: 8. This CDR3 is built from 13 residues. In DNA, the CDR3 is TGTGCCAGCAGCCTCGGACAGGGTAAAGAAGCTTTCTTT. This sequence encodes CASSLGQGKEAFF.

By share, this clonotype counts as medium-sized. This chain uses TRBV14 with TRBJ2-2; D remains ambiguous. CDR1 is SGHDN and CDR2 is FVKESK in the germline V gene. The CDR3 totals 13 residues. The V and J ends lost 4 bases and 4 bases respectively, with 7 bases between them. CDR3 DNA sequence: TGTGCCAGCAGCCCCTTCGCCACCGGGGAGCTGTTTTTT. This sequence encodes CASSPFATGELFF.

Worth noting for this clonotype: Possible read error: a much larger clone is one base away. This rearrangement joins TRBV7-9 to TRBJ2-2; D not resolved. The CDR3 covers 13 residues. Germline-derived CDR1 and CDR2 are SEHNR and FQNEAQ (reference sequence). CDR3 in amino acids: CAGSFRVTGELFF. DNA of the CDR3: TGTGCCGGCAGCTTCCGCGTAACCGGGGAGCTGTTTTTT.

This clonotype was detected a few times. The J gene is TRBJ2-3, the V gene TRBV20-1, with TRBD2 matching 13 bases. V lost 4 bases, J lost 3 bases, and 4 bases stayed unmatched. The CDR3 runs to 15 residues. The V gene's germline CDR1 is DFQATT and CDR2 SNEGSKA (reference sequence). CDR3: CSAIGLAGVTDTQYF. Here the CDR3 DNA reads TGCAGTGCTATCGGACTAGCGGGAGTGACAGATACGCAGTATTTT.

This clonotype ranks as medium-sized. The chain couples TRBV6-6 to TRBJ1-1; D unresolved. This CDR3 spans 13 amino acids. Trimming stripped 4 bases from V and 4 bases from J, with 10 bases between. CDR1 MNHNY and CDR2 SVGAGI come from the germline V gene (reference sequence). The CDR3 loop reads CASSFQAGTEAFF. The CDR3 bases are TGTGCCAGCAGTTTCCAGGCGGGCACTGAAGCTTTCTTT.

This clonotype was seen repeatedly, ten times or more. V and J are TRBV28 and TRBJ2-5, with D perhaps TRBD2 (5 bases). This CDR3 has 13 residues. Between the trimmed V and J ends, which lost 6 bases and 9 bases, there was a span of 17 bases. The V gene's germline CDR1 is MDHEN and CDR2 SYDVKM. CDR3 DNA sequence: TGTGCCAGCAGATCGCTAGCCTCCGGGGCCCAGTACTTC. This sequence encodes CASRSLASGAQYF.

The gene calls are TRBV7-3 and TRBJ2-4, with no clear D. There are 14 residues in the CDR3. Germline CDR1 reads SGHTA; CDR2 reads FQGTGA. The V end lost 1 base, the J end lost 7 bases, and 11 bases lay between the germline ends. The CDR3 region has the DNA TGTGCCAGCAGCTTAAACTGGCAGATCAACATTCAGTACTTC. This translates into CASSLNWQINIQYF.

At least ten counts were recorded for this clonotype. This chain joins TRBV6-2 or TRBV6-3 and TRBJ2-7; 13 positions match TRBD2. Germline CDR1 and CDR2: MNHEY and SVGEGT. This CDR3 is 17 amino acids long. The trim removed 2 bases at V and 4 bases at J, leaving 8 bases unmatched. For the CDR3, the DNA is TGTGCCAGCAGTTACCTCTTGGTGGGACTAGCGGGGTACGAGCAGTACTTC. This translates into CASSYLLVGLAGYEQYF.

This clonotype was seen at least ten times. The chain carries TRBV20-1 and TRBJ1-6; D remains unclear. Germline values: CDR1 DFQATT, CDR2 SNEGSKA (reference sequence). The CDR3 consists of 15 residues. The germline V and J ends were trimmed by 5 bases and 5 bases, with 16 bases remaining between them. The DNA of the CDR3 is TGCAGTGCTCAAAGGCCCGGACGGGATAATTCACCCCTCCACTTT. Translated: CSAQRPGRDNSPLHF.

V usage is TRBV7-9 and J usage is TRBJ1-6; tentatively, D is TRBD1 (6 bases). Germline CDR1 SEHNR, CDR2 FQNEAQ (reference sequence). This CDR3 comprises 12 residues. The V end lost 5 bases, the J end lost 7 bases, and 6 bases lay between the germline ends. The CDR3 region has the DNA TGTGCCAGCAGCCAGGGGAATTCACCCCTCCACTTT. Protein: CASSQGNSPLHF.

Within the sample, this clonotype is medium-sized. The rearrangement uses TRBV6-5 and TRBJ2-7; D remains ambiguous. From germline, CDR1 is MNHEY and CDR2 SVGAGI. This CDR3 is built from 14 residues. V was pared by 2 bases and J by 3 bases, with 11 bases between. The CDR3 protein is CASSYGGSHYEQYF. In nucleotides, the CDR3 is TGTGCCAGCAGTTACGGCGGTAGCCACTACGAGCAGTACTTC.

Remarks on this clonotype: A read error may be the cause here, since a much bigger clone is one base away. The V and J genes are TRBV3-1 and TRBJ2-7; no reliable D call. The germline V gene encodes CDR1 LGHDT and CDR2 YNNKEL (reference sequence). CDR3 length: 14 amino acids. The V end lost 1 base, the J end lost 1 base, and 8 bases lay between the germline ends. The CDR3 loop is CASSQGYPSYEQYF. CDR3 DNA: TGTGCCAGCAGCCAAGGCTACCCTTCCTACGAGCAGTACTTC.